The sequence of this T cell receptor beta chain was determined in a study of T cell repertoires in cytomegalovirus infection. Study as a whole: Matching HLA type and CMV infection were both indicated by public TCR beta signatures. Findings and caveats of the study: Clonotype analysis showed dominance of the ex vivo response by HLA-C-restricted CMV-specific TCR beta clonotypes.

This clonotype was detected ten times or more. Its antigen is currently unknown. MiXCR, applied by TCRdb to the reads, yields one record per CDR3 protein. The data show hundreds of thousands of distinct CDR3 sequences, roughly 36% seen once. Germline V lookup: CDR1 SGHTA, CDR2 FQGNSA. The CDR3 spans 11 residues. With 6 bases removed from V and 12 bases from J, the gap between germline ends came to 14 bases. The rearrangement links TRBV7-2 to TRBJ2-5, with D perhaps TRBD1 (6 bases). The sample in question was cultured PBMCs, obtained from culture after CMV antigen stimulation. This clonotype was obtained from a human donor in good health (CMV status not recorded). Some clones in this sample may be carry-over from other donors' samples. The CDR3 nucleotides are TGTGCCAGCAGTCGCCGGGACACCGAGTACTTC. Its protein is CASSRRDTEYF.